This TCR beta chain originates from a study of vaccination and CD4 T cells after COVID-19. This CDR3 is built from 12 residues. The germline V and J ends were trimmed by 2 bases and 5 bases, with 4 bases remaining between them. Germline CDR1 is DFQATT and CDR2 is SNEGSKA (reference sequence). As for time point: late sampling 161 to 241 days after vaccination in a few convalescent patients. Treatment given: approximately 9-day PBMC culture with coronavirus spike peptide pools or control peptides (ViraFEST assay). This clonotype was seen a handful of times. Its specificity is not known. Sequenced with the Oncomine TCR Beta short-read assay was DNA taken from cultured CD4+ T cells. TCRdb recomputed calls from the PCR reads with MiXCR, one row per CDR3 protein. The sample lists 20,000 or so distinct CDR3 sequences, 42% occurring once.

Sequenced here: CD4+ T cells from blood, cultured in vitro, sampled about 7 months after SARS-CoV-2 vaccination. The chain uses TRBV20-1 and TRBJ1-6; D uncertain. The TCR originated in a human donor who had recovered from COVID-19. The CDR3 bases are TGCAGTGCTAGACAGAATAATTCACCCCTCCACTTT. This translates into CSARQNNSPLHF.